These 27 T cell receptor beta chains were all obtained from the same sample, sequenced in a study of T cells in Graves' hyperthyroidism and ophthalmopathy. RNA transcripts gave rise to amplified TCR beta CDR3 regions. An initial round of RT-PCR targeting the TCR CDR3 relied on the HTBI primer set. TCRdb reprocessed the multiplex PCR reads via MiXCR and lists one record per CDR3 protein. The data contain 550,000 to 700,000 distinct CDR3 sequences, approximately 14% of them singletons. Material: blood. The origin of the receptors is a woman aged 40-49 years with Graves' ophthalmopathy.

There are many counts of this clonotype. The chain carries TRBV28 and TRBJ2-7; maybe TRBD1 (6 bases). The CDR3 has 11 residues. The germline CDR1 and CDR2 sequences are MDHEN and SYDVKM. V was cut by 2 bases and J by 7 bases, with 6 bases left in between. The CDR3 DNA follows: TGTGCCAGCAGTTTAGACAGGGAGCAGTACTTC. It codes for CASSLDREQYF.

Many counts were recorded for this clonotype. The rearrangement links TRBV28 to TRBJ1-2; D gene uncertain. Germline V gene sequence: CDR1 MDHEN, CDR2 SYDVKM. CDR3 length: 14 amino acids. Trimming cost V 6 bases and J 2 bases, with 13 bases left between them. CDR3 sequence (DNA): TGTGCCAGCAGCTCGTTAGGGAAAAACTATGGCTACACCTTC. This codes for CASSSLGKNYGYTF.

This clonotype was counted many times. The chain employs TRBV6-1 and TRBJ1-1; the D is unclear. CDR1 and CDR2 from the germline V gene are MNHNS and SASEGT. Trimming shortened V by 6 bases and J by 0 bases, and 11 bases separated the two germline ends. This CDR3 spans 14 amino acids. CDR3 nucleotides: TGTGCCAGCAGCCCTGACCCAATGAACACTGAAGCTTTCTTT. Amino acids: CASSPDPMNTEAFF.

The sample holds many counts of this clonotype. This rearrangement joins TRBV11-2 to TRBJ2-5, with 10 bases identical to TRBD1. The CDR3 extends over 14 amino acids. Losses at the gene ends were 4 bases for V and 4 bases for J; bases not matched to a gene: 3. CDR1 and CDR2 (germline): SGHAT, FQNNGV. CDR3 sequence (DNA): TGTGCCAGCAGCTGGGGACAGGGGAGAGAGACCCAGTACTTC. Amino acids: CASSWGQGRETQYF.

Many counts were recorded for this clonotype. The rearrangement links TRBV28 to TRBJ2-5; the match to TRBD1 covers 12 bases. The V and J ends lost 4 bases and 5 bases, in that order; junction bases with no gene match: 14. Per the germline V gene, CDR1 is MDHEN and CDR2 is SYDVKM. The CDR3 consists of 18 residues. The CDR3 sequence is CASSSRDRGLTLDETQYF. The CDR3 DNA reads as TGTGCCAGCAGTTCCCGGGACAGGGGGCTCACGTTGGACGAGACCCAGTACTTC.

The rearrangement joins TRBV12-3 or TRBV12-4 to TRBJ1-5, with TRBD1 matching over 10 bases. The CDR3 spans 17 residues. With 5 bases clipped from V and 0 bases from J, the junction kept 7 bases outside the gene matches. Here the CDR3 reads CASSPGTGANSNQPQHF. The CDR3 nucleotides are TGTGCCAGCAGTCCGGGGACAGGGGCTAATAGCAATCAGCCCCAGCATTTT.

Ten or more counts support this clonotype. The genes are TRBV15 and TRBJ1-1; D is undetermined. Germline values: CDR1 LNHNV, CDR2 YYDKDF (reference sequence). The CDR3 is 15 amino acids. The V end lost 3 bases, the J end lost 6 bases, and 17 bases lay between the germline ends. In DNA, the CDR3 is TGTGCCACCAGCAGCCGACGTGGGGAGGTGGCTGAAGCTTTCTTT. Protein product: CATSSRRGEVAEAFF.

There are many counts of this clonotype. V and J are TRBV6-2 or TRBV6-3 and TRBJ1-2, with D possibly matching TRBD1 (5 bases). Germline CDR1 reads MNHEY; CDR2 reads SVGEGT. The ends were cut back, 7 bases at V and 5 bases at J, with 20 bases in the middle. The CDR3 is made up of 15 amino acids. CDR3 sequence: CASTYGAGTQYGYTF. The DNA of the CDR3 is TGTGCCAGCACCTACGGCGCCGGGACGCAGTATGGCTACACCTTC.

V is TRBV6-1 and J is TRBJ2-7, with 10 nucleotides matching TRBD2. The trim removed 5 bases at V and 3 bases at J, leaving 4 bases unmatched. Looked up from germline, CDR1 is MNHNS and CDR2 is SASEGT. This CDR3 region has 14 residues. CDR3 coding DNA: TGTGCCAGCAGTCTAGCGGGGGTGCTCTACGAGCAGTACTTC. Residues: CASSLAGVLYEQYF.

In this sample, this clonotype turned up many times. The CDR3 nucleotides read TGTGCCAGCAGCCCCCTCGCCGGGAGTTTGGAGACCCAGTACTTC. Encoded protein: CASSPLAGSLETQYF. The chain couples TRBV6-5 to TRBJ2-5, with D perhaps TRBD2 (6 bases). The CDR3 loop spans 15 amino acids. V was shortened by 6 bases and J by 5 bases, with 19 bases between the two germline ends. The germline V gene has CDR1 MNHEY and CDR2 SVGAGI.

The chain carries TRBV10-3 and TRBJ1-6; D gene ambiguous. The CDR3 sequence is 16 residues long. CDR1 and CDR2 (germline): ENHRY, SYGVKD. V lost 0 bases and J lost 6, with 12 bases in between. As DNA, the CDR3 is TGTGCCATCAGTGAGTCGCGGGCGCGGGGTAATTCACCCCTCCACTTT. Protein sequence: CAISESRARGNSPLHF.

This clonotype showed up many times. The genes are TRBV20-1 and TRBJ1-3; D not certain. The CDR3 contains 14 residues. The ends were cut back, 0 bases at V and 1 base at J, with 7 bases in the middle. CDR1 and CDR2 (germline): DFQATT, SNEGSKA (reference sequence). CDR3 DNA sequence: TGCAGTGCTAGAGATGGACGGTCTGGAAACACCATATATTTT. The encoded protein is CSARDGRSGNTIYF.

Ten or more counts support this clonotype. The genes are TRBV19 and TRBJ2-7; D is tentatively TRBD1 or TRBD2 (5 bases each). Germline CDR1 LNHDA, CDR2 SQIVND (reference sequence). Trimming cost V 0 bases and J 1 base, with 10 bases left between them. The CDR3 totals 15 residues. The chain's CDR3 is CASSIDSEGSYEQYF. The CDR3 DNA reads TGTGCCAGTAGTATAGATTCTGAGGGGTCCTACGAGCAGTACTTC.

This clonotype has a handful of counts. The CDR3 region has the DNA TGTGCCAGCAGTCTTGGACAGGGGGCGAAGACCCAGTACTTC. Its translation: CASSLGQGAKTQYF. This chain connects TRBV28 to TRBJ2-5; 11 bases are a match to TRBD1. Germline loops: CDR1 MDHEN, CDR2 SYDVKM. The CDR3 runs to 14 residues. Trimming removed 5 bases from V and 6 bases from J; junction bases left unmatched: 5.

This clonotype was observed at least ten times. CDR3 nucleotide sequence: TGTGCCAGCAGCTTGGACGTAGAAGCTTTCTTT. This gives the protein CASSLDVEAFF. This rearrangement joins TRBV5-5 to TRBJ1-1; D is unresolved. Germline V gene data show CDR1 as SGHKS and CDR2 as YYEKEE (reference sequence). This CDR3 spans 11 amino acids. The germline V and J ends were trimmed by 0 bases and 8 bases, with 5 bases remaining between them.

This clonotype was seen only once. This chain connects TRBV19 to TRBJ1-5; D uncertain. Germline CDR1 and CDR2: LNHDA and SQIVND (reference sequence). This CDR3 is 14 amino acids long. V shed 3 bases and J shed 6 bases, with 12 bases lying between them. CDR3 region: CASSILGGSQPQHF. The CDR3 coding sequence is TGTGCCAGTAGTATTCTGGGAGGGTCTCAGCCCCAGCATTTT.

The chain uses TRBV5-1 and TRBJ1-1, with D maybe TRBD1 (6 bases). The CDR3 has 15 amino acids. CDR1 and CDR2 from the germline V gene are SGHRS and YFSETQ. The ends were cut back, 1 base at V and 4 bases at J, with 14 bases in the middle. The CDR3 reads CASSLISRGGTEAFF. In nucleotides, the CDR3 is TGCGCCAGCAGCTTGATCAGTAGGGGGGGCACTGAAGCTTTCTTT.

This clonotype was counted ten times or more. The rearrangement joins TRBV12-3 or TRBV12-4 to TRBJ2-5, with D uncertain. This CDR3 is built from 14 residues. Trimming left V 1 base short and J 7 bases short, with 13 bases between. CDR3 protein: CASSLVDTPGTQYF. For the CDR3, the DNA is TGTGCCAGCAGTTTAGTCGACACCCCTGGGACCCAGTACTTC.

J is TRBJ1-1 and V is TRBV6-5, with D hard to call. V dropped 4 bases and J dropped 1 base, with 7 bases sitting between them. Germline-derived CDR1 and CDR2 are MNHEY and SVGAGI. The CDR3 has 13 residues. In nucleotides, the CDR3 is TGTGCCAGCAGTTCTATCAGGAACACTGAAGCTTTCTTT. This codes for CASSSIRNTEAFF.

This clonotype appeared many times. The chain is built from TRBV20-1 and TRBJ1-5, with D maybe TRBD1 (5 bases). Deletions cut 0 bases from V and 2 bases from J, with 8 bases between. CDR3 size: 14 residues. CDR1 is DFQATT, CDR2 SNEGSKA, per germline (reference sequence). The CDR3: CSARDPQGNQPQHF. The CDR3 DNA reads TGCAGTGCTAGAGATCCACAGGGCAATCAGCCCCAGCATTTT.

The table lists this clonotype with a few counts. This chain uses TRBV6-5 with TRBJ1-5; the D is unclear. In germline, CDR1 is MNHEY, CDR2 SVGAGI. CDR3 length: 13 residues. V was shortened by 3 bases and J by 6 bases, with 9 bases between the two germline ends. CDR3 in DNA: TGTGCCAGCAGTTATTCGGTTGTTCAGCCCCAGCATTTT. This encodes CASSYSVVQPQHF.

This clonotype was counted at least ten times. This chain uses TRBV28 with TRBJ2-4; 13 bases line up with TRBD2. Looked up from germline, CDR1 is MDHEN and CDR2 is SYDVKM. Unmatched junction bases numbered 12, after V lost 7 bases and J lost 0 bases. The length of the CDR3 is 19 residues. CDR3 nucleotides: TGTGCCAGCACCGACGGGACTAGCGGGACGAATCTAGCCAAAAACATTCAGTACTTC. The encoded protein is CASTDGTSGTNLAKNIQYF.

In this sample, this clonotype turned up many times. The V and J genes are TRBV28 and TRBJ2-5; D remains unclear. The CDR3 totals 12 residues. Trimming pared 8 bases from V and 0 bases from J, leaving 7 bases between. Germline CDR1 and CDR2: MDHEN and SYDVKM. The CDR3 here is CASGWNQETQYF. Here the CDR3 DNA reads TGTGCCAGCGGTTGGAACCAAGAGACCCAGTACTTC. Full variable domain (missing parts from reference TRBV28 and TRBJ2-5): DVKVTQSSRYLVKRTGEKVFLECVQDMDHENMFWYRQDPGLGLRLIYFSYDVKMKEKGDIPEGYSVSREKKERFSLILESASTNQTSMYLCASGWNQETQYFGPGTRLLVL.

The CDR3 region is CASSKPPVGEQYF. Here the CDR3 DNA reads TGTGCCAGCAGTAAACCCCCGGTGGGCGAGCAGTACTTC. The J gene is TRBJ2-7, the V gene TRBV25-1, with D uncertain. This CDR3 has 13 residues. Germline CDR1 MGHDK, CDR2 SYGVNS. V lost 5 bases and J 6 bases, leaving 14 bases between the germline ends.

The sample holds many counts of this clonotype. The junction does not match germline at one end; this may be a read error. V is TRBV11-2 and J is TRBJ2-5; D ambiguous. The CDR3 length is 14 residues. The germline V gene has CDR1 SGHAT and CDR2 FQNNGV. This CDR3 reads CANSLLRSQETQYF. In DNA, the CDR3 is TGTGCCAACAGCTTACTGCGGTCCCAAGAGACCCAGTACTTC.

The CDR3 sequence: CASSGLAGVVNEQYF. For the CDR3, the DNA is TGTGCCAGCAGTGGGTTAGCGGGAGTCGTCAACGAGCAGTACTTC. The rearrangement joins TRBV6-2 or TRBV6-3 to TRBJ2-7, with 9 bases fitting TRBD2. V shed 5 bases and J 5 bases; nucleotides not matched to a gene: 10. Germline V gene data show CDR1 as MNHEY and CDR2 as SVGEGT. This CDR3 has 15 residues.

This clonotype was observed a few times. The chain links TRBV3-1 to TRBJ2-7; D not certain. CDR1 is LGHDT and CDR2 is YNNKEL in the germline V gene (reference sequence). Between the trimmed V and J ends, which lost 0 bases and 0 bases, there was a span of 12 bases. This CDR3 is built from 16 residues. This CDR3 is CASSQDPADCSYEQYF. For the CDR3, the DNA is TGTGCCAGCAGCCAAGATCCGGCGGATTGCTCCTACGAGCAGTACTTC.